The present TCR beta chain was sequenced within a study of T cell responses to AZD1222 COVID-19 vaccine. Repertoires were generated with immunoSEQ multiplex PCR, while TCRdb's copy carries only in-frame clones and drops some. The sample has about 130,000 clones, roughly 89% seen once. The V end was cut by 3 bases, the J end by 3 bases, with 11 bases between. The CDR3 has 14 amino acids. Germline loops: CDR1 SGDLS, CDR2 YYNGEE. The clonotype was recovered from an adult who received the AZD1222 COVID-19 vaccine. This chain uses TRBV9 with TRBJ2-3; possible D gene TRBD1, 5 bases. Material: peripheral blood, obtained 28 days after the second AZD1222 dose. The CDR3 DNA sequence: TGTGCCAGCAGCGCCAACAGGCTAACAGATACGCAGTATTTT. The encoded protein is CASSANRLTDTQYF.